The sequence of this T cell receptor (beta chain) was determined in a study of blood T cell repertoires in COVID-19. Study context: Some COVID-19 samples were acute and others convalescent; all came from the United States, Italy and Spain. Nucleic acid was either cDNA or gDNA, and it came from T cells, B-cell-depleted T cells, or PBMCs.

Under the authors' procedure: Amplification of reference gene primers was used by the study to estimate nucleated cell counts. The data were produced by immunoSEQ multiplex PCR, yet TCRdb's version contains in-frame clones alone and is incomplete. V and J calls and clone size are those listed in that table; D and trimming were worked out from the DNA. Of approximately 270,000 clones listed, roughly 80% are singletons. The CDR3 is 15 residues long. The V gene's germline CDR1 is SGDLS and CDR2 YYNGEE. Trimming removed 2 bases at V and 6 bases at J, with 15 bases between. The rearrangement uses TRBV9 and TRBJ1-5, with D perhaps TRBD1 (5 bases). The source material was peripheral blood. The receptor's source is a man at least 80 years old with acute or convalescent COVID-19. DNA for the CDR3: TGTGCCAGCAGCGTGGGCCAGGGTTTATCTCAGCCCCAGCATTTT. Translated, it gives CASSVGQGLSQPQHF.